These 5 T cell receptor beta chains were sequenced from one sample in a study of cytomegalovirus exposure and HLA in healthy donors. Some clones are missing from TCRdb's copy, which holds only in-frame ones; the method was immunoSEQ multiplex PCR. The sample has 97,000 or so clones, 70% to 90% seen once; the top ten hold 3.9%. What was sequenced was PBMCs. The receptor set was obtained from a woman aged 30 to 39 in good health and CMV-seronegative.

V gene TRBV6-6 combines with J gene TRBJ1-1; no clear D. Germline V CDR1 and CDR2: MNHNY, SVGAGI (reference sequence). Deletions cut 0 bases from V and 6 bases from J, with 5 bases between. This CDR3 region has 12 residues. The CDR3 region is CASSYSRSEAFF. The CDR3 DNA reads TGTGCCAGCAGTTACTCGCGTTCTGAAGCTTTCTTT.

The chain employs TRBV7-8 and TRBJ2-3; D may be TRBD1 (6 bases). Between the trimmed V and J ends, which lost 5 bases and 3 bases, there was a span of 15 bases. The CDR3 is 15 residues long. Germline loops: CDR1 SGHVS, CDR2 FQNEAQ. The CDR3 sequence is CASSPGQRVTDTQYF. The CDR3 coding sequence is TGTGCCAGCAGCCCTGGACAGAGAGTAACAGATACGCAGTATTTT.

V gene TRBV7-8 combines with J gene TRBJ2-1; no definite D call. The CDR3 is 11 residues long. Trimming removed 2 bases at V and 13 bases at J, with 9 bases between. Germline V gives CDR1 SGHVS, CDR2 FQNEAQ. The chain's CDR3 is CASSLSADQFF. Here the CDR3 DNA reads TGTGCCAGCAGCTTATCTGCAGATCAGTTCTTC.

J is TRBJ1-2 and V is TRBV19; TRBD1 matches 9 bases. CDR1 and CDR2 from the germline V gene are LNHDA and SQIVND (reference sequence). This CDR3 has 15 amino acids. V lost 2 bases, J lost 3 bases, and 4 bases stayed unmatched. CDR3: CASSIPGQGYYGYTF. The CDR3 region has the DNA TGTGCCAGTAGTATACCTGGACAGGGGTACTATGGCTACACCTTC.

The chain combines TRBV7-2 with TRBJ2-6; D remains ambiguous. Trimming left V 5 bases short and J 0 bases short, with 5 bases between. Germline V gene lookup returns CDR1 SGHTA and CDR2 FQGNSA. The CDR3 is 14 amino acids. This CDR3 reads CASSPSSGANVLTF. The CDR3 DNA is TGTGCCAGCAGCCCTAGCTCTGGGGCCAACGTCCTGACTTTC.